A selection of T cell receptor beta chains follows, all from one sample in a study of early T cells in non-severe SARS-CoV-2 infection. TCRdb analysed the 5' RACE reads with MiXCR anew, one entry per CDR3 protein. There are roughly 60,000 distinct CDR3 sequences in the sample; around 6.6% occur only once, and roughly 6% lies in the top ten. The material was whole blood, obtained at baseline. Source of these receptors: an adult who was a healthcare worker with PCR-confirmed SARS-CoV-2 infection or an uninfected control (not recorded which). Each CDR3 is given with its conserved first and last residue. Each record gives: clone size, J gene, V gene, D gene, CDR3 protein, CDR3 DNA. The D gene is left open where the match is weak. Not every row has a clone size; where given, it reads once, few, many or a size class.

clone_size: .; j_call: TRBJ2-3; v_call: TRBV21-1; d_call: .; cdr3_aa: CASSSSSGGNTDTQYF; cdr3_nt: TGTGCCAGCAGCTCGTCCAGCGGGGGCAACACAGATACGCAGTATTTT
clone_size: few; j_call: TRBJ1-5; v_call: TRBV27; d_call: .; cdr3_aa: CASSLSQDNQPQHF; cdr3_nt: TGTGCCAGCAGTTTATCTCAAGACAATCAGCCCCAGCATTTT
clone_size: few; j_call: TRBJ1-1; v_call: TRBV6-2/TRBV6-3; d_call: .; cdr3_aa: CASREKMNTEAFF; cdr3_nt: TGTGCCAGCAGGGAAAAAATGAACACTGAAGCTTTCTTT
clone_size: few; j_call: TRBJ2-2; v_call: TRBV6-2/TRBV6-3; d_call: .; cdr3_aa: CASSSTLVPGELFF; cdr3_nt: TGTGCCAGCAGTTCCACACTAGTTCCCGGGGAGCTGTTTTTT
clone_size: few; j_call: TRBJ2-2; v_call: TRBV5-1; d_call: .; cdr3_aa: CASSYSPESGELFF; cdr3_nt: TGCGCCAGCAGCTACTCTCCCGAGTCCGGGGAGCTGTTTTTT
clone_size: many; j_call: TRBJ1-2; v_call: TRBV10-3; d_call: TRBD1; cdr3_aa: CAISELGAGTAANYGYTF; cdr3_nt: TGTGCCATCAGTGAGTTGGGGGCCGGGACAGCTGCAAACTATGGCTACACCTTC
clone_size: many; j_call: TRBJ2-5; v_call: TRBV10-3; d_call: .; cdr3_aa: CAISEGGLRETQYF; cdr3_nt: TGTGCCATCAGTGAAGGGGGGCTAAGAGAGACCCAGTACTTC
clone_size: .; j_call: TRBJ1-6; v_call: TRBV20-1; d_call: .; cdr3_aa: CSVKWQVNSPLHF; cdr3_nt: TGCAGTGTAAAGTGGCAGGTTAATTCACCCCTCCACTTT
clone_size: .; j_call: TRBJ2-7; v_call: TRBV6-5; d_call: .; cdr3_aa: CASSYYAGGSSYEQYF; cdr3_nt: TGTGCCAGCAGTTACTATGCAGGGGGGAGCTCCTACGAGCAGTACTTC
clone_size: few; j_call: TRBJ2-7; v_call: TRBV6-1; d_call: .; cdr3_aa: CASSEHGDYEQYF; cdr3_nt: TGTGCCAGCAGTGAACATGGTGACTACGAGCAGTACTTC
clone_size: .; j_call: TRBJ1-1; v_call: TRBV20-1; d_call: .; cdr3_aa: CSAQTYGGPMNTEAFF; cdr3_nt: TGCAGTGCTCAGACTTACGGGGGGCCGATGAACACTGAAGCTTTCTTT
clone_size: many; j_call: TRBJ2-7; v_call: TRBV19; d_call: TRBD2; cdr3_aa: CASSPLRGGREQYF; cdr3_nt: TGTGCCAGTAGTCCCTTGCGGGGGGGCCGCGAGCAGTACTTC
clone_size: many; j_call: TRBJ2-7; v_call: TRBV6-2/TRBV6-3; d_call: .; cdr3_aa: CASSYSGLLSYEQYF; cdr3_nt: TGTGCCAGCAGTTACTCGGGACTTCTAAGCTACGAGCAGTACTTC
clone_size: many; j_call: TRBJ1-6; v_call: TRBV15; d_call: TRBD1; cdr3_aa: CATSRLQGANSPLHF; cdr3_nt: TGTGCCACCAGCAGATTACAGGGGGCAAATTCACCCCTCCACTTT
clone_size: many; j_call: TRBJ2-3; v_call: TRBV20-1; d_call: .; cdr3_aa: CSARSVGFTDTQYF; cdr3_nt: TGCAGTGCTAGGAGCGTGGGATTCACAGATACGCAGTATTTT
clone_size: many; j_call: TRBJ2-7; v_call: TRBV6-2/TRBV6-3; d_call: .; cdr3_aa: CASSRDLIAEQYF; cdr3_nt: TGTGCCAGCAGCCGGGACCTCATCGCCGAGCAGTACTTC
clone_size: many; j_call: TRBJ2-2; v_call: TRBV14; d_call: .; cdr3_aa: CASSQTGTANTGELFF; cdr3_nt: TGTGCCAGCAGCCAAACCGGGACGGCGAACACCGGGGAGCTGTTTTTT
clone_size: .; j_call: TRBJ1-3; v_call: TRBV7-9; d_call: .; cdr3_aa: CASSSSLRQLFGPSGNTIYF; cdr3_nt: TGTGCCAGCAGTTCGAGCCTCAGACAGTTATTCGGTCCCTCTGGAAACACCATATATTTT
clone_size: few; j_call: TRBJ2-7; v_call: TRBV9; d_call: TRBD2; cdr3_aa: CASSASSGGAAYEQYF; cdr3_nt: TGTGCCAGCAGCGCGAGTAGCGGGGGCGCGGCTTACGAGCAGTACTTC
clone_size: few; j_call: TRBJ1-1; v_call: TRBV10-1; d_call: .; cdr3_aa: CASSDSMNTEAFF; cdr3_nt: TGCGCCAGCAGTGACAGTATGAACACTGAAGCTTTCTTT
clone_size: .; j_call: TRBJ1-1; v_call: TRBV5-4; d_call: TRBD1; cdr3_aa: CASSSPRTGADTEAFF; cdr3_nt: TGTGCCAGCAGCTCTCCACGGACAGGCGCCGACACTGAAGCTTTCTTT
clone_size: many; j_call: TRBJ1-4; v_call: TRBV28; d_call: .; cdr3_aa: CASSRAPNEKLFF; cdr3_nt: TGTGCCAGCAGTCGGGCTCCTAATGAAAAACTGTTTTTT
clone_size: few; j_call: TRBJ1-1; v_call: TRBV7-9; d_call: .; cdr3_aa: CASSLGGIRIEAFF; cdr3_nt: TGTGCCAGCAGCTTAGGAGGGATTCGCATTGAAGCTTTCTTT
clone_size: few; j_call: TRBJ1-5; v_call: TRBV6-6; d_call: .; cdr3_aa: CASSYRGGGQPQHF; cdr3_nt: TGTGCCAGCAGTTATCGGGGAGGGGGACAGCCCCAGCATTTT
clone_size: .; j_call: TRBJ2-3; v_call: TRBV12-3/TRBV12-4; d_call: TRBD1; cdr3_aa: CASSLSLSTGLTFDTQYF; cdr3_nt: TGTGCCAGCAGCCTTTCCCTCTCGACAGGGCTTACATTTGATACGCAGTATTTT
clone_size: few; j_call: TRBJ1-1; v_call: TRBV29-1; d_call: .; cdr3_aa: CSVPGAFF; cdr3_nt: TGCAGCGTTCCGGGAGCTTTCTTT
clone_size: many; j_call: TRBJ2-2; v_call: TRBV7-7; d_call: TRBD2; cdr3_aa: CASSGAPGFLTGELFF; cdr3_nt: TGTGCTAGCAGCGGGGCACCGGGATTCTTAACCGGGGAGCTGTTTTTT
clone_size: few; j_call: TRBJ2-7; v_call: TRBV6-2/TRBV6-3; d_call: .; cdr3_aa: CASSSNPRERSYEQYF; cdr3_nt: TGTGCCAGCAGCTCCAATCCCAGGGAGCGATCCTACGAGCAGTACTTC
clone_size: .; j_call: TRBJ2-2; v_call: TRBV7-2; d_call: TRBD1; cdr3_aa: CASSSDRDVRELFF; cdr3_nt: TGTGCCAGCAGCTCGGACAGGGATGTCCGGGAGCTGTTTTTT
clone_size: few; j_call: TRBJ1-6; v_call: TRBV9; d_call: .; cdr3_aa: CASSGAPLRAGESPLHF; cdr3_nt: TGTGCCAGCAGCGGCGCTCCCCTTCGCGCTGGGGAATCACCCCTCCACTTT
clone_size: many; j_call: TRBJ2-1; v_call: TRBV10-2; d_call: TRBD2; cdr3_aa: CASRGIAGDNEQFF; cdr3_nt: TGCGCCAGCAGGGGAATAGCGGGGGACAATGAGCAGTTCTTC
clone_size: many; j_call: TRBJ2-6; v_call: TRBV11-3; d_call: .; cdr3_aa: CASSLGSGANVLTF; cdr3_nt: TGTGCCAGCAGCTTGGGGTCTGGGGCCAACGTCCTGACTTTC
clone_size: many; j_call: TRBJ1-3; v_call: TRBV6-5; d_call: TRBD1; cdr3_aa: CASSYSFFDRGGGNTIYF; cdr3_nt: TGTGCCAGCAGTTACTCGTTCTTCGACAGGGGAGGCGGAAACACCATATATTTT
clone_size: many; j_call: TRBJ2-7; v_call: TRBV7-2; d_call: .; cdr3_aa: CASSPSVSSYEQYF; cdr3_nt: TGTGCCAGCAGCCCTTCAGTTAGCTCCTACGAGCAGTACTTC
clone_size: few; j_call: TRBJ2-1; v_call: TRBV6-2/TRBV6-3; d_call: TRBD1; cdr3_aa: CALMDRDKNEQFF; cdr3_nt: TGTGCCCTGATGGACAGGGATAAAAATGAGCAGTTCTTC
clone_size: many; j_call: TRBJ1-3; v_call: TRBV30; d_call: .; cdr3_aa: CAWSDTGYGNTIYF; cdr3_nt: TGTGCCTGGAGTGATACAGGGTATGGAAACACCATATATTTT
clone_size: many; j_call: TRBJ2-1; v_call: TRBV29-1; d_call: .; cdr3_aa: CSVAWDNYNEQFF; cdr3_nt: TGCAGCGTTGCGTGGGATAACTACAATGAGCAGTTCTTC
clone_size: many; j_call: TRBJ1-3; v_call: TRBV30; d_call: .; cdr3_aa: CAIQLSSGNTIYF; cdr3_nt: TGTGCCATACAGCTGAGCTCTGGAAACACCATATATTTT
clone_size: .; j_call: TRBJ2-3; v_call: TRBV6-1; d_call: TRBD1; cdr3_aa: CASSAGDRGLSTDTQYF; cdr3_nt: TGTGCCAGCAGTGCCGGGGACAGGGGACTTAGCACAGATACGCAGTATTTT
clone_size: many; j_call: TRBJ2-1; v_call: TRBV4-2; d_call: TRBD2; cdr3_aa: CASSQGTSGVKQFF; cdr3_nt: TGTGCCAGCAGCCAAGGGACTAGCGGGGTAAAGCAGTTCTTC
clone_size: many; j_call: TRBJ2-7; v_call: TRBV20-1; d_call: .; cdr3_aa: CSARDFLAGAGYEQYF; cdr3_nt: TGCAGTGCTAGAGACTTCCTCGCGGGGGCTGGTTACGAGCAGTACTTC
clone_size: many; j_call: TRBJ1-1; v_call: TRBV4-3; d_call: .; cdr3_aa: CASSQDSRGTEAFF; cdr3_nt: TGCGCCAGCAGCCAAGATAGCCGGGGCACTGAAGCTTTCTTT
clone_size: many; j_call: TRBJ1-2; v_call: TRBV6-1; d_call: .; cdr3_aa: CASNLDNGYGYTF; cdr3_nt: TGTGCCAGCAATTTGGACAACGGGTATGGCTACACCTTC
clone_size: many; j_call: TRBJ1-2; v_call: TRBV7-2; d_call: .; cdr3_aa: CASTSPGDIPYGYTF; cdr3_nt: TGTGCCAGCACCAGTCCCGGTGACATCCCATATGGCTACACCTTC
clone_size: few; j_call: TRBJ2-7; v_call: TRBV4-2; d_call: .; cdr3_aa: CASRLSLWAETYEQYF; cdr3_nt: TGTGCCAGCAGGTTATCCCTTTGGGCAGAAACCTACGAGCAGTACTTC
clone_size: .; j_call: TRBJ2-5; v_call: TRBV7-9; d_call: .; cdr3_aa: CASSLPLAETQYF; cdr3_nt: TGTGCCAGCAGCTTACCGCTAGCGGAGACCCAGTACTTC
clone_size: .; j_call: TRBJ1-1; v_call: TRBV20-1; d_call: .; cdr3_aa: CSATGRWEAFF; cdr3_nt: TGCAGTGCAACAGGGAGATGGGAAGCTTTCTTT
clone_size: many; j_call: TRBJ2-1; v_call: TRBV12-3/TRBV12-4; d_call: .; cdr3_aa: CASTKSTGHNEQFF; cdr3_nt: TGTGCCAGCACAAAAAGTACGGGTCACAATGAGCAGTTCTTC
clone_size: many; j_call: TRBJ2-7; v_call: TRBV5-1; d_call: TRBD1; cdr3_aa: CASSKTTGTYEQYF; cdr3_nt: TGCGCCAGCAGCAAAACGACAGGGACCTACGAGCAGTACTTC
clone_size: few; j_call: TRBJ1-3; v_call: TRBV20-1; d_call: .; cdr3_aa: CSAGESRAGNTIYF; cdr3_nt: TGCAGTGCCGGAGAGTCCAGGGCTGGAAACACCATATATTTT
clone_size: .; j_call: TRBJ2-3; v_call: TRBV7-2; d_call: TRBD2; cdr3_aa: CASSLAGLAGSTDTQYF; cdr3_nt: TGTGCCAGCAGCTTAGCGGGACTAGCGGGGAGCACAGATACGCAGTATTTT
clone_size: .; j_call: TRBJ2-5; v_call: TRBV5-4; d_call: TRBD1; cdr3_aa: CASSLEPGGAGTQYF; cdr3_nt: TGTGCCAGCAGCTTGGAACCAGGGGGCGCGGGGACCCAGTACTTC
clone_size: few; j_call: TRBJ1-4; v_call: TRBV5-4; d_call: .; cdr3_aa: CASSFGTEKLFF; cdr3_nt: TGTGCCAGCAGCTTCGGGACTGAAAAACTGTTTTTT
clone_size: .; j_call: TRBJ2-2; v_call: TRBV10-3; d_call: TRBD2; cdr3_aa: CAIAEGLSRRGYDTGELFF; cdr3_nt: TGTGCCATCGCAGAAGGGTTATCGCGGCGGGGGTACGACACCGGGGAGCTGTTTTTT
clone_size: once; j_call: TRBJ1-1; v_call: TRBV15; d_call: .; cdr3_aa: CATSRAGNTEAFF; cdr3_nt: TGTGCCACCAGCAGAGCGGGCAACACTGAAGCTTTCTTT
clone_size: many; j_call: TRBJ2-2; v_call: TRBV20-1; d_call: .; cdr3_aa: CSASRDTGELFF; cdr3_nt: TGCAGTGCTAGTCGCGACACCGGGGAGCTGTTTTTT